The rows below give T cell receptor beta chains drawn from one sample of a study of cytomegalovirus exposure and HLA in healthy donors. Clones were sequenced by immunoSEQ multiplex PCR, and TCRdb holds only the in-frame ones, with some missing. Among approximately 140,000 clones listed, around three quarters were seen once. The sequencing input was PBMCs. These receptors were collected from a man younger than 35 in good health and CMV-seronegative. Both conserved end residues are trimmed from each CDR3.

>TRBV9
ASSVGSSYNEQF
>TRBV6-5
ASSYGGRGPQGGYT
>TRBV5-8
ASSLRGQGNQPQH
>TRBV7-2
ASSPPGGNQPQH
>TRBV5-1
ASSLGGAYGYT
>TRBV5-1
ASSLEGQGPVYGYT
>TRBV7-2
ASSLTRWAAEDGYT
>TRBV21-1
ASSKFNGTGDQPQH
>TRBV6-6
ASRTTGTGGYEQY
>TRBV5-1
ASSGIQGIAYEQY
>TRBV18
ASSPPDRVDSPLH
>TRBV9
ASSVGIGAAGDTQY
>TRBV5-1
ASGGDYGYT
>TRBV4-3
ASSQSRGLFTEAF
>TRBV7-9
ASSPRDSRSNTEAF
>TRBV9
ASSPLYTEAF
>TRBV5-1
ASSLDPTGSGGYT
>TRBV2
ASSYRDVDGGYT
>TRBV27
ASSFDRSYNEQF
>TRBV6-1
ASRQGPSNEQY
>TRBV2
ASILDRGQETQY
>TRBV4-2
ASSQGWDRGDGYT
>TRBV5-1
ASSLGTGGGQPQH
>TRBV27
ASSYSMADTQY
>TRBV9
ASSAGEGAGSPLH
>TRBV5-5
ASSSRGQGLGETQY
>TRBV2
ASSEIHGRKDFYNEQF
>TRBV6-4
ASSESPGGTGELF
>TRBV19
ASSFRDSHTDTQY
>TRBV10-3
ATTTSGGLGEQF
>TRBV6-1
ASSESFLSNQPQH
>TRBV27
ASSYRGYNEQF
>TRBV14
ASSHSGVNTEAF
>TRBV6-5
ASSYSGTGSTEAF
>TRBV7-2
ASSLEAGNYNEQF
>TRBV2
ASSEAGLTQPQH
>TRBV27
ASSPAGGSSYEQY
>TRBV13
ASSAGQVTYNEQF
>TRBV19
ASSFRGPPLNQPQH
>TRBV2
ASRGRNYGYT
>TRBV5-4
ASSFLLQGFSYEQY
>TRBV20-1
SGGPEETQY
>TRBV25-1
ASSESTLAHGNTIY
>TRBV4-3
ASSLARNRVGNEKLF
>TRBV27
ASSSVTTGPVNTEAF
>TRBV7-6
ASSSSVSYEQY
>TRBV2
ASSEGGDSTGELF
>TRBV7-9
ASSLYADQPQH
>TRBV6-1
ASREQGAGTEAF
>TRBV27
ASTPRAGTNTGELF
>TRBV15
ATSRTSPPGNSGYT
>TRBV10-3
AISDFLNRGSNEKLF
>TRBV6-6
ASRDSDRGTDTQY
>TRBV30
AWCRGPGQETQY
>TRBV5-1
ASGLQPAGSGANVLT
>TRBV6-5
ASSYQGKGNTIY